This TCR beta chain was profiled in a study of T-cell reconstitution after alpha-beta-depleted transplantation in children. Unmatched junction bases numbered 14, after V lost 5 bases and J lost 3 bases. Germline CDR1 DFQATT, CDR2 SNEGSKA (reference sequence). This CDR3 has 17 amino acids. Unique molecular identifiers tagged the TCRbeta library. TCRdb reprocessed the PCR reads with MiXCR, giving one entry per CDR3 protein. The table records more than 550,000 distinct CDR3 sequences, roughly a tenth of them present only once. This receptor was taken from a human donor who donated a stem cell graft to a child with acute myeloid leukemia. Sequencing used PBMCs from the stem cell graft donor, obtained from the stem cell graft. V and J are TRBV20-1 and TRBJ2-1; 9 positions match TRBD2. The chain's CDR3 is CSARPLGSGRGYNEQFF. The DNA of the CDR3 is TGCAGTGCTCGCCCCCTGGGTAGCGGGAGAGGCTACAATGAGCAGTTCTTC.